Listed below are T cell receptor beta chains from one sample, sequenced in a study of cytomegalovirus exposure and HLA in healthy donors. Clones were read by immunoSEQ multiplex PCR, and TCRdb kept only the in-frame ones, dropping some. The sample has around 160,000 clones, 70% to 80% seen once. Sequencing used PBMCs. These TCRs come from a woman aged 40 to 50 in good health and CMV-seronegative. CDR3s include the opening cysteine and the closing phenylalanine or tryptophan. A D gene is named only where the DNA matches it firmly. Part of the rows lack a size; the others show once, few, many or a class for expanded clones.

clone_size,j_call,v_call,d_call,cdr3_nt,cdr3_aa
-,TRBJ1-5,TRBV19,-,TGTGCCAGTAGCCTCGGGTCCAGTCAGCCCCAGCATTTT,CASSLGSSQPQHF
few,TRBJ1-1,TRBV10-3,-,TGTGCCATCAGAGGACCCGAGGGCGACCCGAACACTGAAGCTTTCTTT,CAIRGPEGDPNTEAFF
-,TRBJ2-6,TRBV9,TRBD1,TGTGCCAGCAGCGCCCGTTACGTAGAGAACAGGGGAGACGACTCTGGGGCCAACGTCCTGACTTTC,CASSARYVENRGDDSGANVLTF
-,TRBJ1-1,TRBV5-6,TRBD1,TGTGCCAGCAGCTTGGCCGGGACAGCGAACACTGAAGCTTTCTTT,CASSLAGTANTEAFF
-,TRBJ2-1,TRBV27,TRBD1,TGTGCCAGCAGTCGCGACAGGGGGGTGGATGAGCAGTTCTTC,CASSRDRGVDEQFF
few,TRBJ1-5,TRBV28,TRBD1,TGTGCCAGCCTGGGACAGGGACAAGAGGGCAATCAGCCCCAGCATTTT,CASLGQGQEGNQPQHF
-,TRBJ1-1,TRBV20-1,-,TGCAGTGCTAGAAGGACTGCCGAAGCTTTCTTT,CSARRTAEAFF
-,TRBJ1-2,TRBV10-3,-,TGTGCCATCAGTGGCGGGGAGGGCCTTACTAACTATGGCTACACCTTC,CAISGGEGLTNYGYTF
once,TRBJ1-1,TRBV30,TRBD1,TGTGCCTATGACAGGGGGCAGTTGAACACTGAAGCTTTCTTT,CAYDRGQLNTEAFF
-,TRBJ2-4,TRBV5-8,TRBD2,TGTGCCAGCAGTAGCGGGATGGCCAAAAACATTCAGTACTTC,CASSSGMAKNIQYF